Listed here is a single T cell receptor beta chain. Its specificity is not known. Time point reported: blood at routine non-recurrence follow-up after resection. The input material, whole RNA from tumor, nontumor lung or frozen PBMC, was sequenced unsorted. MiXCR was run by TCRdb on the 5' RACE reads, yielding one entry per CDR3 protein. This sample yields 35,000 to 55,000 distinct CDR3 sequences, of which around 11% are seen a single time; 30% to 35% belongs to the top ten. V lost 7 bases and J lost 4, with 3 bases in between. Germline loops: CDR1 SEHNR, CDR2 FQNEAQ (reference sequence). This CDR3 spans 10 amino acids. This entry belongs to a study of spatial heterogeneity in lung cancer. Background on the study: As counted in raw reads, each unique TCR and UMI combination appeared more than ten times on average. Study-level results: More often at tumor resection than at routine follow-up, ubiquitous expanded tumor TCRs were detected in the blood.

The receptor was isolated from a male donor with early-stage non-small cell lung cancer. The J gene is TRBJ2-3, the V gene TRBV7-9; D is unresolved. The sample in question was PBMCs, obtained at follow-up. CDR3 DNA: TGTGCCAGCATGGCAGATACGCAGTATTTT. As protein: CASMADTQYF.